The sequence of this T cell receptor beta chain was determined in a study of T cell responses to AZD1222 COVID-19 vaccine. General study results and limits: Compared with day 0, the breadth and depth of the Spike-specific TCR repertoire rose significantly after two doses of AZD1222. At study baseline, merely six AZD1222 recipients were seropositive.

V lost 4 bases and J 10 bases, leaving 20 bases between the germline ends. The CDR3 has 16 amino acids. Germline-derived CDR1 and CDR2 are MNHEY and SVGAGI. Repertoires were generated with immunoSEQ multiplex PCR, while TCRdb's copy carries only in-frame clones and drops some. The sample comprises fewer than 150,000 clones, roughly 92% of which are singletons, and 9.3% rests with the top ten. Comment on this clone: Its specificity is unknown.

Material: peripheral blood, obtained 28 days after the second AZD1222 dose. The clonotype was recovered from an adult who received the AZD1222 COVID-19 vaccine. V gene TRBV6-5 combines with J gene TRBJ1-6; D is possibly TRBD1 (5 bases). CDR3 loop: CASSSLGRRWGSPLHF. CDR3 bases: TGTGCCAGCAGTTCCCTCGGCCGACGCTGGGGCTCACCCCTCCACTTT.